This T cell receptor (beta chain) was identified during a study of beta chain features in type 1 diabetes. Study in general: Examination spanned fewer than 140,000,000 sorted cells from all samples. Study findings and constraints: VDJ junctions from patients with type 1 diabetes contained fewer insertions and more deletions. Reads derived from cDNA could over-represent cells showing high TCR expression.

This clone was detected only a few times. Its antigen is currently unknown. Reverse transcription of all isolated RNA meant that expressed TCRB transcripts were sequenced. The average output of naive, central memory and regulatory T cell samples was about 3.57 million reads. Sequenced by immunoSEQ multiplex PCR; TCRdb stores in-frame clones only, minus some. Of about 900,000 clones listed, roughly a sixth are singletons. The sequence derives from a woman between 18 and 29 years old in good health. The material sequenced was naive CD4+ T cells from blood.

The CDR3 coding sequence is TGTGCCAGTAGGGGGGGACAGGACAATGAGCAGTTCTTC. Translating it yields CASRGGQDNEQFF. The gene calls are TRBV19 and TRBJ2-1; 8 nucleotides agree with TRBD1. Looked up from germline, CDR1 is LNHDA and CDR2 is SQIVND (reference sequence). CDR3 length equals 13 residues. V was clipped by 6 bases and J by 5 bases; unmatched bases: 3. Variable domain in full (rest from reference TRBV19 and TRBJ2-1): DGGITQSPKYLFRKEGQNVTLSCEQNLNHDAMYWYRQDPGQGLRLIYYSQIVNDFQKGDIAEGYSVSREKKESFPLTVTSAQKNPTAFYLCASRGGQDNEQFFGPGTRLTVL.